This passage covers 13 T cell receptor beta chains from one sample sequenced in a study of OX40 agonist ivuxolimab in advanced cancers. TCRdb's copy holds only in-frame clones and misses some; the assay was immunoSEQ multiplex PCR. Found here are roughly 25,000 clones, approximately 83% of them singletons; the top ten hold approximately 15%. The material sequenced was CD4+ or CD8+ T cells sorted from blood, taken in a trial of the OX40 agonist ivuxolimab. The receptors originated from an adult with an advanced solid tumor such as melanoma, head and neck, liver or kidney cancer.

This sequence joins TRBV6-6 and TRBJ2-1; 7 bases fit TRBD1. The germline gives CDR1 MNHNY, CDR2 SVGAGI (reference sequence). CDR3 length equals 14 residues. V lost 8 bases, J lost 4 bases, and 8 bases stayed unmatched. CDR3 in DNA: TGTGCCAGCTCCACCGGGACAGCGTACAATGAGCAGTTCTTC. It codes for CASSTGTAYNEQFF.

The chain combines TRBV7-9 with TRBJ2-3; 13 bases agree with TRBD2. The CDR3 covers 16 residues. J was trimmed by 2 bases and V by 4 bases; bases with no gene match: 3. CDR1 and CDR2 from the germline V gene are SEHNR and FQNEAQ (reference sequence). As DNA, the CDR3 is TGTGCCAGCAGCTCGGGACTAGCGGGGTTCACAGATACGCAGTATTTT. It is translated as CASSSGLAGFTDTQYF.

Comment on this clone: Germline and junction disagree at one end, which may indicate a read error. The CDR3 coding sequence is TGTGCTAGCAGCCCGGACAGGGCAGGGAATGAGCAGTTCTTC. Protein product: CASSPDRAGNEQFF. This chain uses TRBV7-7 with TRBJ2-1; 8 bases fit TRBD1. Germline values: CDR1 SSHAT, CDR2 FNYEAQ (reference sequence). There are 14 residues in the CDR3.

The CDR3 sequence is CASSPRTSGSYNEQFF. DNA of the CDR3: TGTGCCAGCAGCCCTCGGACTAGCGGATCCTACAATGAGCAGTTCTTC. The chain recombines TRBV7-3 with TRBJ2-1; 10 bases are a match to TRBD2. This CDR3 has 16 residues. Trimming took 5 bases from V and 1 from J; bases not matched to a gene: 5. The germline V gene has CDR1 SGHTA and CDR2 FQGTGA.

The chain links TRBV7-9 to TRBJ2-2, with D perhaps matching TRBD1 (7 bases). The CDR3 covers 14 residues. CDR1 and CDR2 from the germline V gene are SEHNR and FQNEAQ (reference sequence). V was trimmed by 2 bases and J by 7 bases, leaving 11 bases between them. CDR3 sequence (DNA): TGTGCCAGCAGCTTACCAGGGGGGAACGGGGAGCTGTTTTTT. Its translation is CASSLPGGNGELFF.

The table lists this clone with a count of one. The chain joins TRBV6-1 to TRBJ1-4, with 7 bases identical to TRBD1. J was trimmed by 4 bases and V by 5 bases; bases with no gene match: 7. The CDR3 runs 15 residues. Per germline, CDR1 MNHNS and CDR2 SASEGT. CDR3 DNA sequence: TGTGCCAGCAGTTTGCGGACAGGAAATAATGAAAAACTGTTTTTT. The encoded protein is CASSLRTGNNEKLFF.

The chain employs TRBV6-1 and TRBJ1-6; D uncertain. Between the trimmed V and J ends, which lost 1 base and 7 bases, there was a span of 8 bases. The CDR3 loop spans 14 amino acids. CDR1 is MNHNS, CDR2 SASEGT, per germline. CDR3 bases: TGTGCCAGCAGTGAAGGGTTCTTGAATTCACCCCTCCACTTT. The encoded protein is CASSEGFLNSPLHF.

The chain links TRBV18 to TRBJ2-6, with D unclear. The ends were cut back, 2 bases at V and 0 bases at J, with 11 bases in the middle. The CDR3 covers 17 residues. The germline V gene encodes CDR1 KGHSH and CDR2 LQKENI. The CDR3 loop is CASSPGVVGSGANVLTF. The CDR3 DNA follows: TGTGCCAGCTCACCAGGGGTTGTGGGCTCTGGGGCCAACGTCCTGACTTTC.

This rearrangement joins TRBV27 to TRBJ2-1; D is ambiguous. The CDR3 length is 12 residues. Germline V gives CDR1 MNHEY, CDR2 SMNVEV (reference sequence). V lost 7 bases, J lost 9 bases, and 13 bases lay in between. Here the CDR3 reads CASNSPLGEQFF. The CDR3 nucleotides read TGTGCCAGCAACTCCCCTCTCGGTGAGCAGTTCTTC.

This clone was recorded only once. The V gene is TRBV10-3, the J gene TRBJ1-2; D is uncertain. Germline V lookup: CDR1 ENHRY, CDR2 SYGVKD. This CDR3 spans 13 amino acids. V lost 2 bases, J lost 4 bases, and 8 bases lay in between. The CDR3 region has the DNA TGTGCCATCAGTGAGGGACCTTCCTATGGCTACACCTTC. Residues: CAISEGPSYGYTF.

The chain has TRBV5-6 and TRBJ1-5; D unclear. CDR1 is SGHDT, CDR2 YYEEEE, per germline. The germline V and J ends were trimmed by 2 bases and 5 bases, with 11 bases remaining between them. CDR3 length equals 14 residues. DNA for the CDR3: TGTGCCAGCAGCTTCCGGTCGGGCGATCAGCCCCAGCATTTT. It encodes CASSFRSGDQPQHF.

The chain combines TRBV2 with TRBJ1-1; D gene uncertain. The V gene lost 4 bases and the J gene lost 2 bases, with 8 bases spanning the gap. The V gene's germline CDR1 is SNHLY and CDR2 FYNNEI. CDR3 length: 13 amino acids. The CDR3 here is CASSAVSNTEAFF. CDR3 DNA sequence: TGTGCCAGCAGTGCGGTATCTAACACTGAAGCTTTCTTT.

The rearrangement uses TRBV6-6 and TRBJ2-2; D gene ambiguous. V was trimmed by 0 bases and J by 4 bases, leaving 3 bases between them. Germline V gene data show CDR1 as MNHNY and CDR2 as SVGAGI (reference sequence). The length of the CDR3 is 13 residues. CDR3 sequence reads: CASSYSGTGELFF. CDR3 nucleotides: TGTGCCAGCAGTTACTCGGGCACCGGGGAGCTGTTTTTT.